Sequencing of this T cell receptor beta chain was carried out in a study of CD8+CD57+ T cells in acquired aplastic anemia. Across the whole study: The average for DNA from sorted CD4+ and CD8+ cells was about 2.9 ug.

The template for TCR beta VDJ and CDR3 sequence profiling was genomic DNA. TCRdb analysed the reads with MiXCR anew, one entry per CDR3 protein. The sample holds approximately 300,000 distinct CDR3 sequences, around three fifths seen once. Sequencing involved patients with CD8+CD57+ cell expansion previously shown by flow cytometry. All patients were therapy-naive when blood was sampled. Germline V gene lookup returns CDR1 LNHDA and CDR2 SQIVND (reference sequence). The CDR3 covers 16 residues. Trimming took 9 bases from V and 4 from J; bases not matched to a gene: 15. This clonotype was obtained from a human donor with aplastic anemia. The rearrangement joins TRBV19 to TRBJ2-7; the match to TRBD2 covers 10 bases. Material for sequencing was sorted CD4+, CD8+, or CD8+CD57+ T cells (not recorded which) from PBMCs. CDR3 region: CASSEGLAGVRYEQYF. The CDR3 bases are TGTGCCAGCAGTGAAGGTCTAGCGGGGGTCCGGTACGAGCAGTACTTC.